The present T cell receptor (beta chain) was sequenced within a study of blood T cell repertoires in COVID-19. Comment on this clone: A junction end diverges from the germline sequence, so it may reflect a read error.

The germline gives CDR1 SSHAT, CDR2 FNYEAQ (reference sequence). The CDR3 covers 15 residues. Method: immunoSEQ multiplex PCR; TCRdb's copy keeps in-frame clones and lacks some. This table has under 300,000 clones, roughly nine tenths appearing once. Sequences were obtained from peripheral blood. V and J are TRBV7-7 and TRBJ2-5, with D possibly being TRBD1 (6 bases). The source of this sequence is a man aged 55 to 70 with acute or convalescent COVID-19. The CDR3 spells CASSLAGARGETQYF. The CDR3 nucleotides read TGTGCTAGCAGCTTAGCTGGGGCCAGGGGAGAGACCCAGTACTTC.